This entry features one T cell receptor (beta chain) sequence. Antigen: not known. Caucasian individuals from Russia who were healthy and aged roughly 6 to 90 acted as donors. This record comes from a study of blood T cells in healthy people across ages. For the second PCR, which ran for 7 to 11 cycles, a sample-barcoded 5' primer and a J-beta primer mix were used. TCRdb called the 5' RACE reads again in MiXCR, with one record for every CDR3 protein. The sample records roughly 800,000 distinct CDR3 sequences, 25% being singletons. The study's findings and limits: There were more naive CD4+ cells and higher diversity in long-lived donors than in aged donors.

CDR3 length: 11 residues. Germline V CDR1 and CDR2: MDHEN, SYDVKM. Between the trimmed V and J ends, which lost 2 bases and 13 bases, there was a span of 9 bases. These data also featured in a second study, about T cells of mothers and their children. As that study records: The TCR beta CDR3 read count exceeded 9.5 million for each mother and was around 3.1 million for each child.

The TCR originated in a boy between 5 and 17 years old in good health. Sequencing input: blood. This sequence joins TRBV28 and TRBJ1-5; perhaps TRBD1 as D (5 bases). CDR3 sequence: CASSLGRVQHF. In DNA form, the CDR3 reads TGTGCCAGCAGTTTAGGCAGGGTGCAGCATTTT.